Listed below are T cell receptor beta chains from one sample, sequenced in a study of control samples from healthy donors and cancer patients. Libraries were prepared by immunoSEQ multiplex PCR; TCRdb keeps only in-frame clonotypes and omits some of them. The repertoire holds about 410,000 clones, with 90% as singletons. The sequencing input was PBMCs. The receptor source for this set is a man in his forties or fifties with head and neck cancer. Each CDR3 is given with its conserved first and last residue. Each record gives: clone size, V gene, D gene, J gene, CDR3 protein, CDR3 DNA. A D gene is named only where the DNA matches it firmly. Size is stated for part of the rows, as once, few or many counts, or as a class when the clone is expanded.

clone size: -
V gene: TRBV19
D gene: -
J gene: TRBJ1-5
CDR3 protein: CASSRSGGNQPQHF
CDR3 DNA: TGTGCCAGTAGCCGGTCGGGGGGTAATCAGCCCCAGCATTTT

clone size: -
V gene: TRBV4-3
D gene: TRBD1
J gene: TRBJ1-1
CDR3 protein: CASSLQGVTEAFF
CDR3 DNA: TGCGCCAGCAGCCTACAGGGGGTTACTGAAGCTTTCTTT

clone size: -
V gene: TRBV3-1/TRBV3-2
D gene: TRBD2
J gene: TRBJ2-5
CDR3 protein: CASSQESGRGQETQYF
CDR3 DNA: TGTGCCAGCAGCCAAGAAAGCGGGAGGGGCCAAGAGACCCAGTACTTC

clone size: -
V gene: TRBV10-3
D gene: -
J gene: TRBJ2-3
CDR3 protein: CAIRGGSSGDTQYF
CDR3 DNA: TGTGCCATCAGGGGTGGGAGCTCCGGGGATACGCAGTATTTT

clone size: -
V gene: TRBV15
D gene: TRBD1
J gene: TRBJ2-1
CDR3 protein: CATSSQTGVAYNEQFF
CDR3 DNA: TGTGCCACCAGCAGCCAGACAGGGGTGGCCTACAATGAGCAGTTCTTC

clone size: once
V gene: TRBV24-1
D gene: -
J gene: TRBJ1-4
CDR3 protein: CATSDGHTSNEKLFF
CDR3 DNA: TGTGCCACCAGTGACGGACACACCTCTAATGAAAAACTGTTTTTT

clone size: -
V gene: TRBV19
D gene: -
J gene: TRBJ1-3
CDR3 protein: CASTPGADSGNTIYF
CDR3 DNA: TGTGCCAGTACCCCGGGGGCGGACTCTGGAAACACCATATATTTT

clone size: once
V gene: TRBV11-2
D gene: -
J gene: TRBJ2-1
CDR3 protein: CASSLGQSPYNEQFF
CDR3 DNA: TGTGCCAGCAGCTTGGGGCAGTCCCCTTACAATGAGCAGTTCTTC

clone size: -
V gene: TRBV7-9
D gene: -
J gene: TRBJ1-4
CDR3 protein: CASSFNRDRNEKLFF
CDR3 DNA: TGTGCCAGCAGCTTTAACCGGGATCGTAATGAAAAACTGTTTTTT

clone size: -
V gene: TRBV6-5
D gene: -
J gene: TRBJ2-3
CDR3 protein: CASSRTTITDTQYF
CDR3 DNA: TGTGCCAGCAGCCGGACAACAATCACAGATACGCAGTATTTT

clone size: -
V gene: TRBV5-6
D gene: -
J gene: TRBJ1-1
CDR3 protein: CASSFRGWDTEAFF
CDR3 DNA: TGTGCCAGCAGCTTCAGGGGTTGGGACACTGAAGCTTTCTTT

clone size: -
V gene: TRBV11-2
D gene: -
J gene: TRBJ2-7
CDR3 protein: CASSLASGPNYEQYF
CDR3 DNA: TGTGCCAGCAGCTTAGCCTCGGGACCCAACTACGAGCAGTACTTC

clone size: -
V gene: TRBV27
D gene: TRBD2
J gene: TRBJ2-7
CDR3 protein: CASRPLAGGYYEQYF
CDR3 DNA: TGTGCCAGCAGGCCACTAGCGGGAGGCTACTACGAGCAGTACTTC

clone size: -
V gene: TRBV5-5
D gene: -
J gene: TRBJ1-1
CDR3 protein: CASSLVETWTEAFF
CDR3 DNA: TGTGCCAGCAGCTTGGTTGAAACATGGACTGAAGCTTTCTTT

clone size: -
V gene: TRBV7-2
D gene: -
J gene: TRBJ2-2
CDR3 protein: CASSRMNTGELFF
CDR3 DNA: TGTGCCAGCAGCCGTATGAACACCGGGGAGCTGTTTTTT

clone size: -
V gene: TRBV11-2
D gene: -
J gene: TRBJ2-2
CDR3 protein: CASSSRAGTGELFF
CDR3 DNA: TGTGCCAGCAGCTCAAGGGCCGGCACCGGGGAGCTGTTTTTT

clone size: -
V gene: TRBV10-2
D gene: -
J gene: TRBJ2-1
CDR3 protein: CASSETGNIEQFF
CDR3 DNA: TGCGCCAGCAGTGAGACAGGGAATATTGAGCAGTTCTTC

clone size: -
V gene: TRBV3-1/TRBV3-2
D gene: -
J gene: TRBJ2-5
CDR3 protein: CASSLPGRGATQYF
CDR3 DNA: TGTGCCAGCAGCCTCCCAGGTAGGGGGGCGACCCAGTACTTC

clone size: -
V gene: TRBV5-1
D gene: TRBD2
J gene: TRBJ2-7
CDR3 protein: CASSLEGVVAGASEQYF
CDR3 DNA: TGCGCCAGCAGCTTGGAGGGGGTGGTAGCGGGAGCTTCCGAGCAGTACTTC

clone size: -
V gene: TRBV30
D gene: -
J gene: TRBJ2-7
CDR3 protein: CAWSVRRIRSYEQYF
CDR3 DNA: TGTGCCTGGAGTGTACGGCGGATCCGCTCCTACGAGCAGTACTTC

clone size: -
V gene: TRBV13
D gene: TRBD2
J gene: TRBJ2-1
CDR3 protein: CASSPSGFNPSYNEQFF
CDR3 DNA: TGTGCCAGCAGCCCTAGCGGGTTCAATCCCTCCTACAATGAGCAGTTCTTC

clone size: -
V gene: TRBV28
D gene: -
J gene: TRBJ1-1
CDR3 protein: CASSLAPRARPEAFF
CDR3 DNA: TGTGCCAGCAGCCTCGCTCCAAGGGCGAGGCCTGAAGCTTTCTTT

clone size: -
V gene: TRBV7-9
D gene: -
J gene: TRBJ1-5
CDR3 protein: CASSLGAFPRHF
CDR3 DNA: TGTGCCAGCAGCCTGGGTGCCTTTCCGCGGCATTTT

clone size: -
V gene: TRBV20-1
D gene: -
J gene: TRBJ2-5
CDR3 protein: CSASRTAKGETQYF
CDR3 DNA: TGCAGTGCTAGTCGGACAGCTAAGGGGGAGACCCAGTACTTC

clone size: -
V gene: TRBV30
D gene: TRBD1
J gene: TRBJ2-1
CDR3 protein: CAWTIRGQGAREQFF
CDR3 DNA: TGTGCCTGGACGATCCGGGGACAGGGTGCTCGGGAGCAGTTCTTC

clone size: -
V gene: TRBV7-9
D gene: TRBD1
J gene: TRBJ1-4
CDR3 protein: CASSSNRGATNEKLFF
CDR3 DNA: TGTGCCAGCAGCTCTAACAGGGGGGCAACTAATGAAAAACTGTTTTTT

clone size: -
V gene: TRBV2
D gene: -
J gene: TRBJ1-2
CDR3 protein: CASSMGAGYTF
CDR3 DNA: TGTGCCAGCAGCATGGGGGCCGGCTACACCTTC

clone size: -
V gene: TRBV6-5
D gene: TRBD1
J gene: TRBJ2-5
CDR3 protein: CASSWGQIKETQYF
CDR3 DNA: TGTGCCAGCAGTTGGGGACAGATTAAAGAGACCCAGTACTTC

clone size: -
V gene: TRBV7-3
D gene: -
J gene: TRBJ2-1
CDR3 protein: CASSQTSWSSYNEQFF
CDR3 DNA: TGTGCCAGCAGCCAAACTAGCTGGAGCTCCTACAATGAGCAGTTCTTC

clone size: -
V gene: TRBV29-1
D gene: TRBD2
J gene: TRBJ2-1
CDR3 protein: CSVEGLAGDEQFF
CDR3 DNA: TGCAGCGTTGAGGGACTAGCGGGCGATGAGCAGTTCTTC

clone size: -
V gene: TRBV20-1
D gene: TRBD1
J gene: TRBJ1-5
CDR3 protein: CSASGGQTNQPQHF
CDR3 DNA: TGCAGTGCCAGTGGGGGACAGACGAATCAGCCCCAGCATTTT

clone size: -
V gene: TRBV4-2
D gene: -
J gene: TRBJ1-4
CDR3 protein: CASSNEGMREKLFF
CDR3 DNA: TGTGCCAGCAGCAACGAGGGGATGCGGGAAAAACTGTTTTTT

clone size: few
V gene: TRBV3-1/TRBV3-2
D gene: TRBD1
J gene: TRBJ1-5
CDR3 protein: CASSLGQGPQPQHF
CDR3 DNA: TGTGCCAGCAGCCTTGGACAGGGGCCGCAGCCCCAGCATTTT

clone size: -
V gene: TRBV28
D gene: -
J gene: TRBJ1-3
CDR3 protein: CASSFSANTIYF
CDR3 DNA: TGTGCCAGCAGTTTCAGTGCAAACACCATATATTTT

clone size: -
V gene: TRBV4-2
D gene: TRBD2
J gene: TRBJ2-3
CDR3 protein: CASSQGLAGNTQYF
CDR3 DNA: TGTGCCAGCAGCCAAGGACTAGCGGGCAATACGCAGTATTTT

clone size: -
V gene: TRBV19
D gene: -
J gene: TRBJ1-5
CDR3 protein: CASSTQGRPQHF
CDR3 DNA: TGTGCCAGTAGTACCCAGGGACGGCCCCAGCATTTT

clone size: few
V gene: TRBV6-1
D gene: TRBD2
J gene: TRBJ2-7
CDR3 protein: CASSEFVTSATYEQYF
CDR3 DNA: TGTGCCAGCAGTGAATTTGTGACTAGCGCTACCTACGAGCAGTACTTC

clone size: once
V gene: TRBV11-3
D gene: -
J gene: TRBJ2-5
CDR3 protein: CASSLRQGGQETQYF
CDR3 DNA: TGTGCCAGCAGCTTACGCCAGGGGGGACAAGAGACCCAGTACTTC

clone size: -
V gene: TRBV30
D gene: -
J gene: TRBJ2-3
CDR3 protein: CAWRGGRSTDTQYF
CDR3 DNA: TGTGCCTGGAGGGGGGGGCGGAGCACAGATACGCAGTATTTT

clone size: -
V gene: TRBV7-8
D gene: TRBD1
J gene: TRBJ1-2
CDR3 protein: CASAHLGDRAEQGYTF
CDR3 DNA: TGTGCCAGTGCCCATCTCGGGGACAGGGCGGAACAGGGCTACACCTTC

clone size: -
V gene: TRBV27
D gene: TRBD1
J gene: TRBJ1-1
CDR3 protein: CASSLSKRGGVNTEAFF
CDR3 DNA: TGTGCCAGCAGTTTATCGAAGAGAGGGGGCGTTAACACTGAAGCTTTCTTT

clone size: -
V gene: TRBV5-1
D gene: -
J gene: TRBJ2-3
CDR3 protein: CASSGRTRFSTDTQYF
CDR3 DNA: TGCGCCAGCAGCGGCCGGACACGTTTTTCCACAGATACGCAGTATTTT

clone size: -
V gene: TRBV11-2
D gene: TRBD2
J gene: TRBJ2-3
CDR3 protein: CASSKLAGVGDTQYF
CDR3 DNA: TGTGCCAGCAGCAAACTAGCGGGGGTGGGAGATACGCAGTATTTT

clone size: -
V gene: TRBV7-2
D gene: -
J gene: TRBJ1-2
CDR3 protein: CASSLGTGNYGYTF
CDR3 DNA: TGTGCCAGCAGCTTGGGTACAGGGAACTATGGCTACACCTTC

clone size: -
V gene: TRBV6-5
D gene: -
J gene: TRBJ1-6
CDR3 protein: CASSLRQDSPLHF
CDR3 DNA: TGTGCCAGCAGTTTACGACAGGATTCACCCCTCCACTTT

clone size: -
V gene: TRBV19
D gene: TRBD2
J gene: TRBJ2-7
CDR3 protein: CASSTTSGRFGEQYF
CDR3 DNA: TGTGCCAGTAGTACAACTAGCGGGAGGTTTGGGGAGCAGTACTTC

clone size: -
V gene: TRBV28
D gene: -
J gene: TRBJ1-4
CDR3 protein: CASSGDSNEKLFF
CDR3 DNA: TGTGCCAGCTCCGGGGATAGTAATGAAAAACTGTTTTTT

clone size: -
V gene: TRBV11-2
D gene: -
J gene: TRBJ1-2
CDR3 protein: CASSPTGAGTGGAYGYTF
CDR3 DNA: TGTGCCAGCAGCCCCACGGGCGCCGGTACAGGAGGCGCTTATGGCTACACCTTC

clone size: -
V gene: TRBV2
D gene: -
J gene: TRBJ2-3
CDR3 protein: CASSERTDTQYF
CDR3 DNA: TGTGCCAGCAGTGAGCGCACAGATACGCAGTATTTT

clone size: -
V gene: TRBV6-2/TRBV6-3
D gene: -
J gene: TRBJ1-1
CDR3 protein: CASSYSERGVNTEAFF
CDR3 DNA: TGTGCCAGCAGTTACTCCGAGAGGGGGGTGAACACTGAAGCTTTCTTT

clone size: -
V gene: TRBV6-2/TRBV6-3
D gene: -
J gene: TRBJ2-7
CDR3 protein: CASSSAGTYEQYF
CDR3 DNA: TGTGCCAGCAGCTCCGCCGGAACCTACGAGCAGTACTTC